The 20 T cell receptor beta chains given below trace back to one sample, sequenced in a study of blood T cell repertoires in COVID-19. Using immunoSEQ multiplex PCR, the repertoire was profiled, and TCRdb retains in-frame clones only, with some absent. The table has about 300,000 clones, about 83% seen once. Source material: peripheral blood. These receptors were taken from a woman aged 45-59 years who had recovered from COVID-19.

The chain couples TRBV6-5 to TRBJ2-5, with 15 bases lining up with TRBD2. Trimming removed 0 bases from V and 5 bases from J; junction bases left unmatched: 1. Looked up from germline, CDR1 is MNHEY and CDR2 is SVGAGI. The CDR3 covers 16 residues. CDR3 sequence (DNA): TGTGCCAGCAGTTACTCCGGGACTAGCGGGAGGGAGACCCAGTACTTC. Encoded protein: CASSYSGTSGRETQYF.

With respect to this clone: An end of the junction does not agree with germline; a read error may underlie this. The J gene is TRBJ1-1, the V gene TRBV25-1; D uncertain. Germline V CDR1 and CDR2: MGHDK, SYGVNS. This CDR3 has 13 amino acids. DNA of the CDR3: TGTGCCAGCCACGCGGGTGGGAGACTTGAAACTTTCTTT. It encodes CASHAGGRLETFF.

Only a few counts were recorded for this clone. The rearrangement joins TRBV6-6 to TRBJ1-2, with 8 bases matching TRBD1. CDR3 size: 15 residues. Germline CDR1 is MNHNY and CDR2 is SVGAGI (reference sequence). Germline trimming cut 6 bases from V and 3 bases from J; bases unmatched to any gene: 9. CDR3 protein: CASRSGQGGDYGYTF. The CDR3 DNA reads TGTGCCAGCAGGTCCGGACAGGGAGGAGACTATGGCTACACCTTC.

This clone was counted only a few times. The chain is built from TRBV7-3 and TRBJ2-1; TRBD2 aligns across 11 bases. Losses at the gene ends were 4 bases for V and 12 bases for J; bases not matched to a gene: 8. The CDR3 contains 14 residues. Germline loops: CDR1 SGHTA, CDR2 FQGTGA. CDR3 residues: CASSSQLAGAGQFF. The CDR3 DNA reads TGTGCCAGCAGCTCCCAACTAGCGGGAGCGGGGCAGTTCTTC. Full variable domain (remainder filled in from reference TRBV7-3 and TRBJ2-1): GAGVSQTPSNKVTEKGKYVELRCDPISGHTALYWYRQSLGQGPEFLIYFQGTGAADDSGLPNDRFFAVRPEGSVSTLKIQRTERGDSAVYLCASSSQLAGAGQFFGPGTRLTVL.

V is TRBV29-1 and J is TRBJ2-7; 14 nucleotides align to TRBD2. Germline V gene sequence: CDR1 SQVTM, CDR2 ANQGSEA. With 6 bases clipped from V and 4 bases from J, the junction kept 5 bases outside the gene matches. The CDR3 totals 14 residues. CDR3 DNA sequence: TGCAGCGTGGGTGGGACTAGCGGGAGATACGAGCAGTACTTC. It is translated as CSVGGTSGRYEQYF.

The J gene is TRBJ1-5, the V gene TRBV27; 7 bases fit TRBD1. CDR3 length: 14 residues. Looked up from germline, CDR1 is MNHEY and CDR2 is SMNVEV (reference sequence). V lost 4 bases to trimming and J lost 8 bases; unmatched junction nucleotides: 8. CDR3 in amino acids: CASSYRGGREPQHF. The CDR3 region has the DNA TGTGCCAGCAGTTATCGAGGGGGCCGGGAGCCCCAGCATTTT.

The chain uses TRBV27 and TRBJ1-2; D is uncertain. The CDR3 runs to 13 residues. The germline V gene has CDR1 MNHEY and CDR2 SMNVEV (reference sequence). Trimming removed 2 bases at V and 8 bases at J, with 12 bases between. This chain's CDR3 is CASSLRPVGGYTF. CDR3 DNA: TGTGCCAGCAGTTTACGACCTGTGGGCGGCTACACCTTC.

The rearrangement links TRBV27 to TRBJ1-1, with no clear D. V was pared by 3 bases and J by 4 bases, with 9 bases between. Germline V gene lookup returns CDR1 MNHEY and CDR2 SMNVEV (reference sequence). The CDR3 runs to 13 residues. CDR3 in amino acids: CASSFNSLTEAFF. The CDR3 nucleotides are TGTGCCAGCAGTTTTAACAGTCTCACTGAAGCTTTCTTT.

The chain couples TRBV5-4 to TRBJ2-1; possibly TRBD2 for D (5 bases). The V and J ends lost 2 bases and 0 bases respectively, with 6 bases between them. The CDR3 extends over 14 amino acids. Germline V CDR1 and CDR2: SGHNT, YYREEE (reference sequence). As DNA, the CDR3 is TGTGCCAGCAGCTTAGGAGGCTCCTACAATGAGCAGTTCTTC. Translation gives CASSLGGSYNEQFF.

V is TRBV4-1 and J is TRBJ2-1; D is possibly TRBD2 (5 bases). Germline values: CDR1 MGHRA, CDR2 YSYEKL. This CDR3 is 16 amino acids long. V was trimmed by 3 bases and J by 3 bases, leaving 15 bases between them. The CDR3 region has the DNA TGCGCCAGCAGCCATCCCGGACTCACTATCTACAATGAGCAGTTCTTC. This codes for CASSHPGLTIYNEQFF.

This clone has a handful of counts. The chain has TRBV5-6 and TRBJ2-5, with 11 positions matching TRBD2. V was clipped by 2 bases and J by 2 bases; unmatched bases: 11. Germline lookup yields CDR1 SGHDT and CDR2 YYEEEE. The CDR3 is made up of 18 amino acids. In DNA, the CDR3 is TGTGCCAGCAGCTTACCCTCCGGGACTAGCGGACCGCAAGAGACCCAGTACTTC. This codes for CASSLPSGTSGPQETQYF. Complete variable domain (other parts from reference TRBV5-6 and TRBJ2-5): DAGVTQSPTHLIKTRGQQVTLRCSPKSGHDTVSWYQQALGQGPQFIFQYYEEEERQRGNFPDRFSGHQFPNYSSELNVNALLLGDSALYLCASSLPSGTSGPQETQYFGPGTRLLVL.

The chain combines TRBV28 with TRBJ2-7; D is unresolved. This CDR3 comprises 14 residues. Germline-derived CDR1 and CDR2 are MDHEN and SYDVKM. The V end lost 3 bases, the J end lost 0 bases, and 9 bases lay between the germline ends. CDR3 DNA sequence: TGTGCCAGCAGTTTGTTCATGAGCTCCTACGAGCAGTACTTC. The encoded protein is CASSLFMSSYEQYF.

The V gene is TRBV6-5, the J gene TRBJ2-5, with D possibly TRBD2 on 7 matching bases. The germline V gene encodes CDR1 MNHEY and CDR2 SVGAGI. The CDR3 spans 16 residues. V was shortened by 0 bases and J by 2 bases, with 13 bases between the two germline ends. The CDR3 DNA follows: TGTGCCAGCAGTTACTCTGCGGGGGCCGGGCAAGAGACCCAGTACTTC. Translated: CASSYSAGAGQETQYF.

This chain joins TRBV19 and TRBJ2-1, with D possibly matching TRBD2 (5 bases). This CDR3 region has 14 residues. Germline CDR1 is LNHDA and CDR2 is SQIVND (reference sequence). Between the trimmed V and J ends, which lost 1 base and 5 bases, there was a span of 9 bases. CDR3 coding DNA: TGTGCCAGTAGTATAGCGATAGCGAACAATGAGCAGTTCTTC. It translates to CASSIAIANNEQFF.

V usage is TRBV19 and J usage is TRBJ1-2; 8 bases align to TRBD1. CDR1 and CDR2 from the germline V gene are LNHDA and SQIVND (reference sequence). This CDR3 is built from 15 residues. After removal of 2 bases from V and 0 bases from J, the junction contained 2 bases not matched to a gene. The CDR3 loop is CASSITTGANYGYTF. CDR3 DNA sequence: TGTGCCAGTAGTATAACGACAGGGGCTAACTATGGCTACACCTTC.

The chain couples TRBV5-4 to TRBJ2-2; the match to TRBD2 covers 13 bases. V trimming: 4 bases; J trimming: 4 bases; junction bases outside the gene matches: 7. CDR1 and CDR2 (germline): SGHNT, YYREEE (reference sequence). The CDR3 runs to 17 residues. The CDR3 DNA reads as TGTGCCAGCAGCACCGGACTAGCGGGAGCGACCACCGGGGAGCTGTTTTTT. Encoded protein: CASSTGLAGATTGELFF. Supplemented by reference TRBV5-4 and TRBJ2-2, the full variable domain reads ETGVTQSPTHLIKTRGQQVTLRCSSQSGHNTVSWYQQALGQGPQFIFQYYREEENGRGNFPPRFSGLQFPNYSSELNVNALELDDSALYLCASSTGLAGATTGELFFGEGSRLTVL.

The V call is TRBV10-3, the J call TRBJ2-4; TRBD1 aligns across 7 bases. Germline-derived CDR1 and CDR2 are ENHRY and SYGVKD. The CDR3 runs to 13 residues. V gave up 10 bases and J gave up 5 bases; unmatched junction bases: 8. The chain's CDR3 is CATAGTAENIQYF. The CDR3 nucleotides are TGTGCCACCGCCGGGACAGCAGAAAACATTCAGTACTTC.

This chain connects TRBV27 to TRBJ1-5, with a tentative D call TRBD1 (6 bases). Trimming took off 6 bases at V and 4 bases at J, with 13 bases between the two ends. Looked up from germline, CDR1 is MNHEY and CDR2 is SMNVEV (reference sequence). CDR3 length: 14 amino acids. CDR3 region: CASRSGTKNQPQHF. DNA of the CDR3: TGTGCCAGCAGGTCCGGGACAAAGAATCAGCCCCAGCATTTT.

This rearrangement joins TRBV5-1 to TRBJ2-1, with 10 bases aligning to TRBD2. Trimming removed 0 bases from V and 10 bases from J; junction bases left unmatched: 22. Germline V lookup: CDR1 SGHRS, CDR2 YFSETQ. The CDR3 consists of 20 residues. CDR3 bases: TGCGCCAGCAGCTTGGGGCTCCTAGCGGGGGCAAGGGCCACTACTGCGGAGCAGTTCTTC. Its translation is CASSLGLLAGARATTAEQFF. Based on the CDR3 plus reference TRBV5-1 and TRBJ2-1, the full variable domain is KAGVTQTPRYLIKTRGQQVTLSCSPISGHRSVSWYQQTPGQGLQFLFEYFSETQRNKGNFPGRFSGRQFSNSRSEMNVSTLELGDSALYLCASSLGLLAGARATTAEQFFGPGTRLTVL.

The V and J genes are TRBV2 and TRBJ1-3; D not resolved. The V gene lost 6 bases and the J gene lost 3 bases, with 6 bases spanning the gap. From germline, CDR1 is SNHLY and CDR2 FYNNEI. The CDR3 runs 12 residues. The CDR3 nucleotides read TGTGCCAGCAGGACAAATGGAAACACCATATATTTT. Protein: CASRTNGNTIYF.